Listed below are T cell receptor beta chains from one sample, sequenced in a study of cytomegalovirus exposure and HLA in healthy donors. The table came from immunoSEQ multiplex PCR; TCRdb's copy has only in-frame clones and leaves some out. The table records around 98,000 clones, roughly 87% of them present only once. The sequenced material came from PBMCs. The receptor set was obtained from a man between 18 and 29 years old in good health and CMV-seropositive. Each CDR3 is given with its conserved first and last residue. D genes are given only for firm matches. The size entry is marked missing in some rows and otherwise reads once, few, many or a size class.

clone_size	j_call	d_call	v_call	cdr3_aa	cdr3_nt
-	TRBJ2-1	-	TRBV5-5	CASSVQGSSGEQFF	TGTGCCAGCAGCGTGCAGGGTAGTTCTGGTGAGCAGTTCTTC
once	TRBJ1-2	TRBD1	TRBV11-2	CASTTDRGLYGYTF	TGTGCCAGCACTACCGACAGGGGCCTCTATGGCTACACCTTC
-	TRBJ2-2	TRBD1	TRBV4-3	CASSQTQGAGGELFF	TGCGCCAGCAGCCAAACACAGGGGGCCGGCGGGGAGCTGTTTTTT
-	TRBJ2-2	-	TRBV25-1	CASSEAGRDTGELFF	TGTGCCAGCAGTGAAGCGGGGCGGGACACCGGGGAGCTGTTTTTT
once	TRBJ2-1	TRBD1	TRBV27	CASTKTGGDEQFF	TGTGCCAGCACCAAGACAGGGGGCGATGAGCAGTTCTTC
few	TRBJ1-2	-	TRBV19	CASSVSIQGPYGYTF	TGTGCCAGTAGCGTCAGTATACAGGGCCCATATGGCTACACCTTC
-	TRBJ1-1	-	TRBV28	CASSLFGLTEAFF	TGTGCCAGCAGTTTATTCGGTTTGACTGAAGCTTTCTTT
-	TRBJ2-7	TRBD1	TRBV15	CATSREKDRAYEQYF	TGTGCCACCAGCAGAGAGAAGGACAGGGCCTACGAGCAGTACTTC
-	TRBJ2-2	TRBD1	TRBV7-8	CASSPGQGRDTGELFF	TGTGCCAGCAGCCCAGGACAGGGCAGGGACACCGGGGAGCTGTTTTTT
-	TRBJ1-5	-	TRBV7-9	CASSLEGYLVDTLNQPQHF	TGTGCCAGCAGCTTAGAGGGTTATCTCGTGGACACGTTGAATCAGCCCCAGCATTTT
-	TRBJ2-5	-	TRBV7-8	CASSPVGQQETQYF	TGTGCCAGCAGCCCAGTGGGGCAACAAGAGACCCAGTACTTC
-	TRBJ2-3	-	TRBV29-1	CSVWQGKVGTDTQYF	TGCAGCGTTTGGCAGGGGAAGGTTGGCACAGATACGCAGTATTTT
-	TRBJ1-5	-	TRBV6-1	CASSRTDLRQPQHF	TGTGCCAGCAGTAGGACAGATCTAAGGCAGCCCCAGCATTTT
-	TRBJ1-2	-	TRBV2	CASSESAGESKSDGYTF	TGTGCCAGCAGTGAATCGGCAGGGGAGAGTAAATCTGATGGCTACACCTTC
-	TRBJ2-2	-	TRBV5-1	CASSLQDPGELFF	TGCGCCAGCAGCTTACAGGATCCAGGGGAGCTGTTTTTT
-	TRBJ2-2	TRBD1	TRBV2	CASSQNTGGARTGELFF	TGTGCCAGCAGTCAAAACACAGGGGGCGCGAGGACCGGGGAGCTGTTTTTT
-	TRBJ2-1	TRBD1	TRBV6-1	CASSAPGQGDNEQFF	TGTGCCAGCAGTGCGCCGGGACAGGGTGACAATGAGCAGTTCTTC